These 20 T cell receptor beta chains share one sample of origin, sequenced in a study of T-cell memory formation after mild COVID-19. Each CDR3 protein is one row after TCRdb ran MiXCR on the 5' RACE reads. The sample yields roughly 370,000 distinct CDR3 sequences, roughly 15% seen once. The specimen sequenced was PBMCs or a T cell subset sorted from them (not recorded which). All receptors derive from a man between 18 and 29 years old who had mild COVID-19 (a few samples of this study predate the infection). Cell type and time point are not known.

V usage is TRBV20-1 and J usage is TRBJ2-7; 9 nucleotides line up with TRBD1. V dropped 3 bases and J dropped 4; count of bases not matched to a gene: 4. Germline V gene data show CDR1 as DFQATT and CDR2 as SNEGSKA (reference sequence). The CDR3 is made up of 13 amino acids. The CDR3 DNA follows: TGCAGTGCTAGTGGGGACAGGGCTTACGAGCAGTACTTC. It yields the protein CSASGDRAYEQYF.

V gene TRBV7-9 combines with J gene TRBJ1-1; perhaps TRBD1 as D (6 bases). The germline V gene encodes CDR1 SEHNR and CDR2 FQNEAQ (reference sequence). This CDR3 has 14 amino acids. V was clipped by 5 bases and J by 1 base, with 11 bases between them. The CDR3 here is CASSRGQTNTEAFF. The CDR3 DNA reads as TGTGCCAGCAGCCGGGGACAAACGAACACTGAAGCTTTCTTT.

A few counts support this clonotype. The chain links TRBV7-2 to TRBJ1-2; 7 nucleotides line up with TRBD1. This CDR3 contains 15 residues. V lost 3 bases and J lost 5; bases outside the gene matches: 9. CDR1 is SGHTA, CDR2 FQGNSA, per germline. The CDR3 DNA follows: TGTGCCAGCAGCTTCTTGACAGGGCCAGAATATGGCTACACCTTC. Its translation is CASSFLTGPEYGYTF.

The chain links TRBV10-3 to TRBJ2-7, with 7 bases that match TRBD1. This CDR3 region has 13 residues. Germline trimming cut 4 bases from V and 4 bases from J; bases unmatched to any gene: 4. CDR1 ENHRY and CDR2 SYGVKD come from the germline V gene. This CDR3 is CAISATGEYEQYF. The CDR3 DNA follows: TGTGCCATCAGTGCTACAGGGGAGTACGAGCAGTACTTC.

This clonotype has a handful of counts. The CDR3 loop is CASKRGTGGNTEAFF. The CDR3 coding sequence is TGCGCCAGCAAAAGGGGTACAGGGGGTAACACTGAAGCTTTCTTT. V gene TRBV5-1 combines with J gene TRBJ1-1, with TRBD1 matching over 8 bases. The V segment lost 6 bases and the J segment 2 bases; nucleotides outside the gene matches: 9. There are 15 residues in the CDR3. CDR1 is SGHRS and CDR2 is YFSETQ in the germline V gene.

A few counts support this clonotype. The J gene is TRBJ2-5, the V gene TRBV6-6; possibly TRBD2 for D (6 bases). Trimming removed 5 bases from V and 0 bases from J, with 16 bases in between. The CDR3 consists of 16 residues. Per germline, CDR1 MNHNY and CDR2 SVGAGI (reference sequence). DNA for the CDR3: TGTGCCAGCAGTCGGTTCGGGACTTCGTACCAAGAGACCCAGTACTTC. Its protein is CASSRFGTSYQETQYF.

V and J are TRBV27 and TRBJ1-2, with TRBD1 identical over 9 bases. Germline V CDR1 and CDR2: MNHEY, SMNVEV (reference sequence). This CDR3 comprises 15 residues. V was clipped by 3 bases and J by 4 bases; unmatched bases: 6. CDR3: CASSFQGQGSYGYTF. In nucleotides, the CDR3 is TGTGCCAGCAGTTTTCAGGGACAGGGATCCTATGGCTACACCTTC.

Notes on this clonotype: One end of the junction is discordant with germline, which a read error may explain. V usage is TRBV12-3 or TRBV12-4 and J usage is TRBJ1-1; 9 bases match TRBD1. This CDR3 comprises 15 residues. The DNA of the CDR3 is TGTGCCAGCAGCATTACCGGACAGGGGAACTCTGAAGCTTTCTTT. It translates to CASSITGQGNSEAFF.

In this sample, this clonotype turned up a few times. The rearrangement uses TRBV7-6 and TRBJ1-2, with 8 positions matching TRBD1. The CDR3 sequence is 13 residues long. V was clipped by 5 bases and J by 5 bases; unmatched bases: 4. Looked up from germline, CDR1 is SGHVS and CDR2 is FNYEAQ. CDR3 sequence reads: CASSTDRDYGYTF. In nucleotides, the CDR3 is TGTGCCAGCAGCACGGACAGGGATTATGGCTACACCTTC. The whole variable domain, filled in from reference TRBV7-6 and TRBJ1-2, reads GAGVSQSPRYKVTKRGQDVALRCDPISGHVSLYWYRQALGQGPEFLTYFNYEAQQDKSGLPNDRFSAERPEGSISTLTIQRTEQRDSAMYRCASSTDRDYGYTFGSGTRLTVV.

The chain uses TRBV30 and TRBJ1-1; no clear D gene. From germline, CDR1 is GTSNPN and CDR2 SVGIG (reference sequence). V was pared by 0 bases and J by 3 bases, with 8 bases between. This CDR3 has 13 amino acids. The CDR3 loop is CAWSVSAYTEAFF. DNA of the CDR3: TGTGCCTGGAGTGTGTCGGCTTACACTGAAGCTTTCTTT.

The J gene is TRBJ2-6, the V gene TRBV15, with D uncertain. V dropped 3 bases and J dropped 4 bases, with 4 bases sitting between them. The CDR3 is made up of 13 amino acids. CDR1 is LNHNV and CDR2 is YYDKDF in the germline V gene (reference sequence). The CDR3 coding sequence is TGTGCCACCAGCAGTCCCGGGGCCAACGTCCTGACTTTC. It specifies CATSSPGANVLTF.

This chain links TRBV4-2 with TRBJ1-2, with D perhaps matching TRBD1 (6 bases). Germline CDR1 reads LGHNA; CDR2 reads YNFKEQ. V was pared by 3 bases and J by 5 bases, with 10 bases between. The CDR3 runs to 13 residues. This CDR3 is CASSHFTGYGYTF. In DNA form, the CDR3 reads TGTGCCAGCAGCCATTTCACAGGGTATGGCTACACCTTC.

The genes are TRBV11-2 and TRBJ2-3; TRBD2 aligns across 15 bases. The CDR3 contains 16 residues. J gave up 7 bases and V 5 bases, and 7 bases lay outside the gene matches. Germline values: CDR1 SGHAT, CDR2 FQNNGV. CDR3 in amino acids: CASSAGTSGGHYTQYF. In nucleotides, the CDR3 is TGTGCCAGCAGCGCCGGGACTAGCGGGGGGCATTATACGCAGTATTTT.

The chain couples TRBV6-5 to TRBJ1-3; no clear D gene. CDR3 length equals 15 residues. Germline values: CDR1 MNHEY, CDR2 SVGAGI. V shed 2 bases and J shed 0 bases, with 8 bases lying between them. CDR3 nucleotide sequence: TGTGCCAGCAGTTACGACGCGAGCTCTGGAAACACCATATATTTT. Translated, it gives CASSYDASSGNTIYF.

This clonotype was counted a few times. The J gene is TRBJ2-7, the V gene TRBV12-3 or TRBV12-4; TRBD2 aligns across 7 bases. V shed 3 bases and J 2 bases; nucleotides not matched to a gene: 1. CDR3 length equals 13 residues. CDR3 in amino acids: CASSFGLAYEQYF. In nucleotides, the CDR3 is TGTGCCAGCAGTTTCGGACTAGCCTACGAGCAGTACTTC.

The gene calls are TRBV4-3 and TRBJ2-4; possibly TRBD1 for D (5 bases). The V end lost 0 bases, the J end lost 0 bases, and 12 bases lay between the germline ends. Germline loops: CDR1 LGHNA, CDR2 YSLEER. The CDR3 runs to 17 residues. The CDR3 nucleotides read TGCGCCAGCAGCCAAGACGATAACAGGCTAGCCAAAAACATTCAGTACTTC. Translation: CASSQDDNRLAKNIQYF.

This clonotype was detected a few times. The chain links TRBV7-9 to TRBJ2-5, with a possible D match to TRBD2 (5 bases). There are 17 residues in the CDR3. Germline values: CDR1 SEHNR, CDR2 FQNEAQ (reference sequence). V lost 0 bases and J lost 1, with 15 bases in between. CDR3 sequence: CASSLAVLAGVQETQYF. CDR3 DNA: TGTGCCAGCAGCTTAGCCGTGCTAGCCGGGGTCCAAGAGACCCAGTACTTC.

The gene calls are TRBV12-3 or TRBV12-4 and TRBJ1-5, with a possible D match to TRBD1 (6 bases). CDR3 length: 15 residues. The V and J ends lost 7 bases and 6 bases respectively, with 19 bases between them. This chain's CDR3 is CASTLGGGLSQPQHF. CDR3 DNA sequence: TGTGCCAGCACCCTAGGGGGGGGGCTTAGTCAGCCCCAGCATTTT.

This clonotype was recorded a few times. The V call is TRBV24-1, the J call TRBJ2-3, with D possibly matching TRBD2 (6 bases). There are 15 residues in the CDR3. CDR1 and CDR2 from the germline V gene are KGHDR and SFDVKD. V lost 7 bases, J lost 0 bases, and 13 bases lay in between. The CDR3 region has the DNA TGTGCCACCAGCCAGGGCGGAGGGAGCACAGATACGCAGTATTTT. Residues: CATSQGGGSTDTQYF.

The rearrangement joins TRBV4-2 to TRBJ2-3; TRBD2 matches at 11 bases. The CDR3 totals 15 residues. The ends lost 3 bases at V and 3 bases at J; junction bases unmatched: 2. The germline gives CDR1 LGHNA, CDR2 YNFKEQ. The CDR3, as DNA: TGTGCCAGCAGCCAGTCTAGCGGGGGGACAGATACGCAGTATTTT. This translates into CASSQSSGGTDTQYF.